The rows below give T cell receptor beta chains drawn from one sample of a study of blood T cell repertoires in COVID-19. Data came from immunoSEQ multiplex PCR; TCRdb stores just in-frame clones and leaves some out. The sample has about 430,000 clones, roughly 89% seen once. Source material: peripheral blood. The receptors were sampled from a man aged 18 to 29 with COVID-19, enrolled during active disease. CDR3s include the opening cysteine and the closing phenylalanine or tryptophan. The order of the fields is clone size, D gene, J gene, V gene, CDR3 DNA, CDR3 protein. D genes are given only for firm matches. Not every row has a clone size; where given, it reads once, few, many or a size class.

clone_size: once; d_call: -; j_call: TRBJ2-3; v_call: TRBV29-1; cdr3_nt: TGCAGCATCGAGACAGGTGTATCGGCAGATACGCAGTATTTT; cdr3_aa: CSIETGVSADTQYF
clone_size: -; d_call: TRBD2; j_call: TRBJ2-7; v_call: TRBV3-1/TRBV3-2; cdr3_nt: TGTGCCAGCAGCCAGAATGGACTAGTTTACGAGCAGTACTTC; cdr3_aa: CASSQNGLVYEQYF
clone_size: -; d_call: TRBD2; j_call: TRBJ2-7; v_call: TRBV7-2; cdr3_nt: TGTGCCAGCAGCTTAGGGTCTAGCGGGAGGGCCGAGACCTACGAGCAGTACTTC; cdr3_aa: CASSLGSSGRAETYEQYF
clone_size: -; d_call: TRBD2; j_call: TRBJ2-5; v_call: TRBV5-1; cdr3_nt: TGCGCCAGCAGCTTGGGTCTAGCGGGGGGAGAGACCCAGTACTTC; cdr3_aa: CASSLGLAGGETQYF
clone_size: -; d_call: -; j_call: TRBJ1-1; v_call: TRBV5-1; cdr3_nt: TGCGCCAGCAGCTCAGAATTAATGGCTGAAGCTTTCTTT; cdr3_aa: CASSSELMAEAFF
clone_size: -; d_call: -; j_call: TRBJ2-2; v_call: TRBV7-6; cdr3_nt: TGTGCCAGCAGCAGAAACTACCTCCGGGATAAAGCGGTCGCCGGGGAGCTGTTTTTT; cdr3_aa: CASSRNYLRDKAVAGELFF
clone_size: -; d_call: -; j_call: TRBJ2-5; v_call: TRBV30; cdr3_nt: TGTGCCTGGACCAAGGGGGGGCAAGAGACCCAGTACTTC; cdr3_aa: CAWTKGGQETQYF
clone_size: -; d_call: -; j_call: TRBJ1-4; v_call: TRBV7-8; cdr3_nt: TGTGCCAGCAGCTTACAGGCAACTAATGAAAAACTGTTTTTT; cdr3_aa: CASSLQATNEKLFF
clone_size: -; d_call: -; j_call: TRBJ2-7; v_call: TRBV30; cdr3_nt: TGTGCCTGGAGTGATTGGACAGAATTGAGCGAGCAGTACTTC; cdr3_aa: CAWSDWTELSEQYF
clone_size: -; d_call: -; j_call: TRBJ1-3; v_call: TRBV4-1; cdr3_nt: TGCGCCAGCAGTAAGGCGGGACGATTGAACGGAAACACCATATATTTT; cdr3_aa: CASSKAGRLNGNTIYF
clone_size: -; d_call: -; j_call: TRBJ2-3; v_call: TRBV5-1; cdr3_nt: TGCGCCAGCACCGGGGAGCGGGATACGCAGTATTTT; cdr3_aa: CASTGERDTQYF
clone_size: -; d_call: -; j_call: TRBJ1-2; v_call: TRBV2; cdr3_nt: TGTGCCAGCACCAAGGACTACTCTGGCTACACCTTC; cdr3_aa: CASTKDYSGYTF
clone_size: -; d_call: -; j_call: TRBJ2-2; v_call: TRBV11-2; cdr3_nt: TGTGCCAGCAGCTTAGCCAGAAACACCGGGGAGCTGTTTTTT; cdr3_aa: CASSLARNTGELFF
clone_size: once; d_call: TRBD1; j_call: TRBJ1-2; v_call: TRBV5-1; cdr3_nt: TGCGCCAGCAGCTCGACAGGGGCCTATGGCTACACCTTC; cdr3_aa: CASSSTGAYGYTF
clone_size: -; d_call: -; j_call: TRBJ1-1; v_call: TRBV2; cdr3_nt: TGTGCCAGCAGTGAAGACGGGGGGAACACTGAAGCTTTCTTT; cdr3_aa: CASSEDGGNTEAFF
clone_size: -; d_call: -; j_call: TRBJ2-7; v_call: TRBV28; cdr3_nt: TGTGCCAGCAGTCCATCCCCTCTAGGCGCCCTTACTTTAGAGCAGTACTTC; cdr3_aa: CASSPSPLGALTLEQYF
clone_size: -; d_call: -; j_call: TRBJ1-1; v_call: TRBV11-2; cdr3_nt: TGTGCCAGCAGCTTAGATCCCGGGGGAAACACTGAAGCTTTCTTT; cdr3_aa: CASSLDPGGNTEAFF
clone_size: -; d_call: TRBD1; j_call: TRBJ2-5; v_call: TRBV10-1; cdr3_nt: TGCGCCAGCAGCCCCCGGGACAGCCAAGAGACCCAGTACTTC; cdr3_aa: CASSPRDSQETQYF
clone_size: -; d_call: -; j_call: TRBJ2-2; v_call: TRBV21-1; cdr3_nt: TGTGCCAGCAACCTTCAGGAGGCTGTATCTACCGGGGAGCTGTTTTTT; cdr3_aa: CASNLQEAVSTGELFF
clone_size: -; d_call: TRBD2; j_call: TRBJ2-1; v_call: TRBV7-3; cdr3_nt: TGTGCCAGCAGCTCACTAGCGGGAGGGCCCCATGAGCAGTTCTTC; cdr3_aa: CASSSLAGGPHEQFF
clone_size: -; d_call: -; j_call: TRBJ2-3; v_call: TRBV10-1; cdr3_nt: TGCGCCAGCAGTGAGTCGAGGGCCGGATGGGATACGCAGTATTTT; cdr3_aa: CASSESRAGWDTQYF
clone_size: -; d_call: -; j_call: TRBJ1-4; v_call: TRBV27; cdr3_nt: TGTGCCAGCAGCTTCACAGAAGGAAAACTGTTTTTT; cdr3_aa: CASSFTEGKLFF
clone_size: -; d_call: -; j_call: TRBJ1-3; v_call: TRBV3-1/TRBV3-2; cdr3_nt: TGTGCCAGCGCTACTGGAAACACCATATATTTT; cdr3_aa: CASATGNTIYF
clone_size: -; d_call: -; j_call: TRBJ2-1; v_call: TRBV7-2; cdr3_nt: TGTGCCAGCAGCCCCGCGAGGCGGTGGGACAATGAGCAGTTCTTC; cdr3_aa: CASSPARRWDNEQFF
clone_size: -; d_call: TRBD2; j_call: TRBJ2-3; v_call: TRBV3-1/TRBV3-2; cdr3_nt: TGTGCCAGCAGCCATAGACCGACTAGCGGGAAGGGGGACACAGATACGCAGTATTTT; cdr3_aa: CASSHRPTSGKGDTDTQYF
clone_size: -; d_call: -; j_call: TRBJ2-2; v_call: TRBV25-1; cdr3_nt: TGTGCCAGCAGGAGTCAGTCGAGGACCGGGGAGCTGTTTTTT; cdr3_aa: CASRSQSRTGELFF
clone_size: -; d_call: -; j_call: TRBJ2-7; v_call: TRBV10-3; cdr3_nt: TGTGCCATCGGCGGGGGCTCCTCCTACGAGCAGTACTTC; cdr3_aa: CAIGGGSSYEQYF
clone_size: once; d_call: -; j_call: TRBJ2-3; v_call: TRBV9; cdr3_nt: TGTGCCAGCAGCCCGAGACTACTAGATACGCAGTATTTT; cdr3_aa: CASSPRLLDTQYF
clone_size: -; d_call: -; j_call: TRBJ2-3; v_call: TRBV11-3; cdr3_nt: TGTGCCAGCAGCTCCGTAGAGGGTACAGATACGCAGTATTTT; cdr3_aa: CASSSVEGTDTQYF
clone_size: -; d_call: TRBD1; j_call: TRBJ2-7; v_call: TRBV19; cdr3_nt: TGTGCCAGTAGTAGGGGGACAGGGGGACATTACGAGCAGTACTTC; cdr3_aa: CASSRGTGGHYEQYF
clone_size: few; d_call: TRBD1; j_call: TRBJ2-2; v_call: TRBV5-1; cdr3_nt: TGCGCCAGCAGCTATGGACAGGGCTCGTACGGGGAGCTGTTTTTT; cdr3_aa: CASSYGQGSYGELFF
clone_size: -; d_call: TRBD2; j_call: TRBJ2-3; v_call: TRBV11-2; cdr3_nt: TGTGCCAGCAGCTTATACCGCTCTAGCGGGGATACGCAGTATTTT; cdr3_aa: CASSLYRSSGDTQYF
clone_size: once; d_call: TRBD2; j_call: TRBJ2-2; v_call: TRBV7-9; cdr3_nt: TGTGCTAAGCCGGCGGGAGGGAACACCGGGGAGCTGTTTTTT; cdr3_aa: CAKPAGGNTGELFF
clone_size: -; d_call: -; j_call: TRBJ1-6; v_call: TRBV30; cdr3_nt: TGTGCCTGGACCGAGGGTCTCTATAATTCACCCCTCCACTTT; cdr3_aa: CAWTEGLYNSPLHF
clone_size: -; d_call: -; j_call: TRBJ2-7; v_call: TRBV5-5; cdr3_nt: TGTGCCAGCAGCTTTCGCGCACCTACCTACGAGCAGTACTTC; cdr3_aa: CASSFRAPTYEQYF
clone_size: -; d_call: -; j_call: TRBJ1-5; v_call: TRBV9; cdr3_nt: TGTGCCAGCAGCACAACCTCGGGGATCAATCAGCCCCAGCATTTT; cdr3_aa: CASSTTSGINQPQHF
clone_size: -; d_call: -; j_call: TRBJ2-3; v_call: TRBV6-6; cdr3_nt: TGTGCCAGCAGTTTCTCCCAGGCAACTAGCACAGATACGCAGTATTTT; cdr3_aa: CASSFSQATSTDTQYF
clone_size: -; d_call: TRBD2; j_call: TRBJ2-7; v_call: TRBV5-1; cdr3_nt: TGCGCCAGCAGCTGGGCTGCGGGAGGGAGGGACGAGCAGTACTTC; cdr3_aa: CASSWAAGGRDEQYF
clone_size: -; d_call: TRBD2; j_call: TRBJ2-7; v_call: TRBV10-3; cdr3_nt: TGTGCCATCAGTGTAGCGGGCCTCATGTTTGCGCAGCAGTACTTC; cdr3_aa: CAISVAGLMFAQQYF